The sequence of this T cell receptor beta chain was determined in a study of cytomegalovirus exposure and HLA in healthy donors. Germline CDR1 reads SGHRS; CDR2 reads YFSETQ. This CDR3 comprises 15 residues. The trim removed 0 bases at V and 7 bases at J, leaving 7 bases unmatched. The donors gave bone marrow, and they were healthy. PCR primers comprised 60 Vbeta and 13 Jbeta primers. Only in-frame clones appear in the TCRdb table, and some are missing; sequencing was by immunoSEQ multiplex PCR. The data contain 180,000 or so clones, more than 60% of them singletons. The rearrangement joins TRBV5-1 to TRBJ1-2; 9 bases match TRBD1. The source is a middle-aged woman in good health and CMV-seropositive. The source material was PBMCs. CDR3 nucleotide sequence: TGCGCCAGCAGCTTGGTGGGGACAGGGAGGAGTGGCTACACCTTC. Protein: CASSLVGTGRSGYTF.